One sample yielded the 2 T cell receptor beta chains listed below, sequenced in a study of T cells in localized non-small cell lung cancer (dated by TCRdb to between 2020 and 2021). Library prep was done by the immunoSEQ multiplex PCR assay. The table comes from immuneACCESS by way of TCRdb, which keeps in-frame sequences with V and J called. Part of the clones is missing from these tables; in studies checked, under half for an unresolved V gene and the rest for unknown reasons. The sample profile shows about 60,000 clones; about nine tenths of them were found once. Approximately 2% of the sample belongs to the ten largest clones. The input for sequencing was peripheral blood, taken before any cancer treatment. These receptors were collected from a woman aged 40-75 years with stage I lung adenocarcinoma.

The chain uses TRBV11-1 and TRBJ2-1; 10 bases fit TRBD1. CDR1 is SGHAT and CDR2 is FQDESV in the germline V gene (reference sequence). V trimming: 4 bases; J trimming: 4 bases; junction bases outside the gene matches: 4. The CDR3 has 15 amino acids. The CDR3 DNA sequence: TGTGCCAGCAGCTCGGACAGGGGGGTTTACAATGAGCAGTTCTTC. Encoded protein: CASSSDRGVYNEQFF.

The sample holds one count of this clone. The rearrangement links TRBV7-3 to TRBJ2-7, with TRBD2 matching 11 bases. Per germline, CDR1 SGHTA and CDR2 FQGTGA. V trimming: 7 bases; J trimming: 2 bases; junction bases outside the gene matches: 7. The CDR3 is 15 residues long. The CDR3 coding sequence is TGTGCCAGCACCCTGGGGACTAGCGGACCCTACGAGCAGTACTTC. Translated, it gives CASTLGTSGPYEQYF. The complete variable domain, with remaining parts taken from reference TRBV7-3 and TRBJ2-7, reads GAGVSQTPSNKVTEKGKYVELRCDPISGHTALYWYRQSLGQGPEFLIYFQGTGAADDSGLPNDRFFAVRPEGSVSTLKIQRTERGDSAVYLCASTLGTSGPYEQYFGPGTRLTVT.